The 9 T cell receptor beta chains below come from one sample, sequenced in a study of blood T cell repertoires in COVID-19. The method was immunoSEQ multiplex PCR; TCRdb's version includes in-frame clones alone and lacks a portion of them. The data contain roughly 230,000 clones, 83% of them singletons. What was sequenced was peripheral blood. These receptors were obtained from a woman aged 45 to 65 with acute or convalescent COVID-19.

V and J are TRBV30 and TRBJ1-4; D is ambiguous. The CDR3 contains 15 residues. Germline CDR1 reads GTSNPN; CDR2 reads SVGIG (reference sequence). Trimming pared 3 bases from V and 3 bases from J, leaving 14 bases between. This chain's CDR3 is CAWRVEGIANEKLFF. DNA of the CDR3: TGTGCCTGGAGGGTGGAGGGAATTGCTAATGAAAAACTGTTTTTT. The whole variable domain, filled in from reference TRBV30 and TRBJ1-4, reads SQTIHQWPATLVQPVGSPLSLECTVEGTSNPNLYWYRQAAGRGLQLLFYSVGIGQISSEVPQNLSASRPQDRQFILSSKKLLLSDSGFYLCAWRVEGIANEKLFFGSGTQLSVL.

This clone was counted a single time. The gene calls are TRBV7-9 and TRBJ2-7, with 9 bases matching TRBD1. CDR1 is SEHNR and CDR2 is FQNEAQ in the germline V gene (reference sequence). The CDR3 runs to 15 residues. Germline trimming cut 3 bases from V and 5 bases from J; bases unmatched to any gene: 8. CDR3 coding DNA: TGTGCCAGCAGCTTGGACAGGGGATTCCCTCACGAGCAGTACTTC. This sequence encodes CASSLDRGFPHEQYF.

The chain is built from TRBV6-5 and TRBJ1-4; 7 bases map to TRBD1. V was pared by 6 bases and J by 2 bases, with 3 bases of the junction left unmatched. CDR3 length: 14 amino acids. Germline-derived CDR1 and CDR2 are MNHEY and SVGAGI. This chain's CDR3 is CASRTGDTNEKLFF. The CDR3 DNA sequence: TGTGCCAGCAGAACAGGGGACACTAATGAAAAACTGTTTTTT.

This rearrangement joins TRBV9 to TRBJ2-3, with TRBD2 identical over 8 bases. Germline V gives CDR1 SGDLS, CDR2 YYNGEE. This CDR3 comprises 14 residues. Trimming cost V 6 bases and J 6 bases; bases outside gene matches: 9. This CDR3 reads CASTERGKGDTQYF. The CDR3 DNA follows: TGTGCCAGCACTGAGCGGGGGAAAGGGGATACGCAGTATTTT.

This sequence joins TRBV19 and TRBJ1-1, with unresolved D. This CDR3 has 13 residues. CDR1 and CDR2 (germline): LNHDA, SQIVND (reference sequence). The germline V and J ends were trimmed by 4 bases and 3 bases, with 9 bases remaining between them. The CDR3: CASSSPGYTEAFF. In DNA, the CDR3 is TGTGCCAGTAGTAGCCCGGGGTACACTGAAGCTTTCTTT.

The chain employs TRBV18 and TRBJ2-7; the D gene is possibly TRBD1 (6 bases). Germline V gene data show CDR1 as KGHSH and CDR2 as LQKENI. The ends were cut back, 6 bases at V and 3 bases at J, with 15 bases in the middle. The CDR3 spans 14 residues. CDR3 protein: CASSREEDSYEQYF. CDR3 DNA: TGTGCCAGCTCGCGAGAGGAGGACAGCTACGAGCAGTACTTC.

The V call is TRBV7-2, the J call TRBJ2-7, with TRBD1 matching over 8 bases. The CDR3 has 13 amino acids. The V gene's germline CDR1 is SGHTA and CDR2 FQGNSA. With V trimmed by 5 bases and J by 2 bases, 2 bases remained unmatched. The CDR3 nucleotides are TGTGCCAGCAGCCCAGGGGGCCCCTACGAGCAGTACTTC. It encodes CASSPGGPYEQYF.

J is TRBJ2-7 and V is TRBV28; 7 nucleotides line up with TRBD1. Trimming took 10 bases from V and 6 from J; bases not matched to a gene: 21. CDR1 is MDHEN, CDR2 SYDVKM, per germline. The CDR3 totals 16 residues. CDR3 coding DNA: TGTGCCACCCGAAGGAGAATTCGGACAGGCGAGGGCGAGCAGTACTTC. Translation gives CATRRRIRTGEGEQYF.

CDR3 region: CAWKKRGVTGELFF. The CDR3 region has the DNA TGTGCCTGGAAGAAGCGGGGGGTCACCGGGGAGCTGTTTTTT. This rearrangement joins TRBV30 to TRBJ2-2, with 9 bases fitting TRBD2. J lost 4 bases, V lost 4 bases, and 4 bases had no gene match. CDR1 GTSNPN and CDR2 SVGIG come from the germline V gene (reference sequence). This CDR3 is 14 amino acids long.